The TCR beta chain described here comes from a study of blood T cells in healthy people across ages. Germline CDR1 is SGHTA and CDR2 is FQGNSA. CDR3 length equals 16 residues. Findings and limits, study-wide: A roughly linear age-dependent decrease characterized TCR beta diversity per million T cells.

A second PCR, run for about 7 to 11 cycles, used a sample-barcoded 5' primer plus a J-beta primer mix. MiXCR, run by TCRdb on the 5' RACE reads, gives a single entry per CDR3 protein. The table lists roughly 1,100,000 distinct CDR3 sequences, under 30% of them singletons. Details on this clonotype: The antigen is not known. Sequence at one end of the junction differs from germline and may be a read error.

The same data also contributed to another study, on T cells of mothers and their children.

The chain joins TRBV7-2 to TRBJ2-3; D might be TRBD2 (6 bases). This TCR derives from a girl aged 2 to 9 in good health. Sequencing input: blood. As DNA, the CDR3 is TGTGCCGGCAGCAAGCGGGCGGGTCAGGGCACAGATACGCAGTATTTT. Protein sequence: CAGSKRAGQGTDTQYF.